This is a list of T cell receptor beta chains from one sample in a study of radiotherapy plus CTLA-4 blockade in lung cancer. Generated by immunoSEQ multiplex PCR, the TCRdb table keeps only in-frame clones and is missing some. The sample contains 75,000 to 100,000 clones, approximately 74% of which appear only once. The specimen comprised peripheral blood, sampled from a patient treated with radiotherapy plus ipilimumab. The receptors here all came from a human donor with non-small cell lung cancer who had a partial response to radiotherapy plus ipilimumab. Some clones in this sample may be carry-over from other donors' samples. The CDR3 runs from the conserved cysteine through the conserved F or W. The D gene is left open where the match is weak. Clone size, where shown, is once, few, many, or a class for clones that have expanded.

d_gene: NA; v_gene: TRBV11-3; j_gene: TRBJ2-3; abundance: NA; CDR3aa: CASSLEMEDSTDTQYF; CDR3nt: TGTGCCAGCAGCTTAGAAATGGAAGACTCCACAGATACGCAGTATTTT
d_gene: TRBD1; v_gene: TRBV7-2; j_gene: TRBJ1-2; abundance: NA; CDR3aa: CASSTGGGSNYGYTF; CDR3nt: TGTGCCAGCAGCACAGGGGGGGGCAGTAACTATGGCTACACCTTC
d_gene: NA; v_gene: TRBV23-1; j_gene: TRBJ1-4; abundance: NA; CDR3aa: CASSQSFLTNEKLFF; CDR3nt: TGCGCCAGCAGTCAATCCTTCCTCACTAATGAAAAACTGTTTTTT
d_gene: NA; v_gene: TRBV28; j_gene: TRBJ1-2; abundance: NA; CDR3aa: CASRLPGDLANYGYTF; CDR3nt: TGTGCCAGCAGGCTCCCAGGGGACCTAGCTAACTATGGCTACACCTTC
d_gene: NA; v_gene: TRBV19; j_gene: TRBJ1-2; abundance: NA; CDR3aa: CASSRQSNYGYTF; CDR3nt: TGTGCCAGTAGCCGACAGAGTAACTATGGCTACACCTTC
d_gene: NA; v_gene: TRBV19; j_gene: TRBJ1-2; abundance: few; CDR3aa: CASSMAAAYGYTF; CDR3nt: TGTGCCAGTAGTATGGCCGCTGCCTATGGCTACACCTTC
d_gene: TRBD2; v_gene: TRBV7-9; j_gene: TRBJ2-2; abundance: NA; CDR3aa: CASSLVSGRIGELFF; CDR3nt: TGTGCCAGCAGCTTAGTTAGCGGGAGGATCGGGGAGCTGTTTTTT
d_gene: NA; v_gene: TRBV5-1; j_gene: TRBJ2-3; abundance: NA; CDR3aa: CASSLFGLTDTQYF; CDR3nt: TGCGCCAGCAGCTTGTTTGGCCTCACAGATACGCAGTATTTT
d_gene: NA; v_gene: TRBV7-3; j_gene: TRBJ1-1; abundance: NA; CDR3aa: CASSLGAQYEAFF; CDR3nt: TGTGCCAGCAGCTTGGGGGCGCAGTATGAAGCTTTCTTT
d_gene: TRBD2; v_gene: TRBV7-2; j_gene: TRBJ2-1; abundance: NA; CDR3aa: CASRLAGGIYNEQFF; CDR3nt: TGTGCCAGCAGATTAGCGGGAGGGATTTACAATGAGCAGTTCTTC
d_gene: NA; v_gene: TRBV6-1; j_gene: TRBJ2-7; abundance: few; CDR3aa: CASSATAYEQYF; CDR3nt: TGTGCCAGCAGTGCGACAGCTTACGAGCAGTACTTC
d_gene: NA; v_gene: TRBV19; j_gene: TRBJ1-2; abundance: NA; CDR3aa: CASSIEGTSLTTNYGYTF; CDR3nt: TGTGCCAGTAGTATAGAAGGGACAAGCCTTACAACTAACTATGGCTACACCTTC
d_gene: NA; v_gene: TRBV11-2; j_gene: TRBJ1-1; abundance: NA; CDR3aa: CASSLELTANTEAFF; CDR3nt: TGTGCCAGCAGCTTAGAACTGACAGCGAACACTGAAGCTTTCTTT
d_gene: TRBD1; v_gene: TRBV5-1; j_gene: TRBJ2-7; abundance: NA; CDR3aa: CASSSGQGYEQYF; CDR3nt: TGCGCCAGCAGCTCGGGACAGGGCTACGAGCAGTACTTC
d_gene: TRBD1; v_gene: TRBV28; j_gene: TRBJ1-6; abundance: NA; CDR3aa: CASRRDRVNSPLHF; CDR3nt: TGTGCCAGCAGGAGGGACAGAGTAAATTCACCCCTCCACTTT
d_gene: NA; v_gene: TRBV6-1; j_gene: TRBJ2-3; abundance: NA; CDR3aa: CASSGFSTGPFEGDTQYF; CDR3nt: TGTGCCAGCAGTGGGTTTTCGACAGGACCTTTTGAGGGAGATACGCAGTATTTT
d_gene: NA; v_gene: TRBV7-8; j_gene: TRBJ1-1; abundance: NA; CDR3aa: CASSLLTLTGNTEAFF; CDR3nt: TGTGCCAGCAGCCTTTTAACCCTGACAGGGAACACTGAAGCTTTCTTT
d_gene: TRBD1; v_gene: TRBV6-1; j_gene: TRBJ2-7; abundance: NA; CDR3aa: CASSPGQGTSYEQYF; CDR3nt: TGTGCCAGCAGTCCGGGACAGGGGACTTCCTACGAGCAGTACTTC